These T cell receptor beta chains were read from a single sample in a study of blood T cell repertoires in COVID-19. Profiled with immunoSEQ multiplex PCR; TCRdb holds only in-frame clones, not every one. This sample has 120,000 or so clones; roughly four fifths occur once, and the top ten carry roughly 15%. Source material: peripheral blood. Every receptor here comes from a woman between 50 and 59 years old with acute or convalescent COVID-19. The CDR3 runs from the conserved cysteine through the conserved F or W. A D gene is named only where the DNA matches it firmly. Part of the rows lack a size; the others show once, few, many or a class for expanded clones.

clone_size	cdr3_length	v_call	j_call	d_call	cdr3_aa	cdr3_nt
-	17	TRBV10-2	TRBJ2-1	-	CASSELASVAYYNEQFF	TGCGCCAGCAGTGAGTTGGCTAGCGTCGCGTACTACAATGAGCAGTTCTTC
-	15	TRBV15	TRBJ2-5	TRBD1	CATSRLQGLGETQYF	TGTGCCACCAGCAGATTACAGGGGCTGGGGGAGACCCAGTACTTC
-	14	TRBV24-1	TRBJ2-1	-	CATSDPTGNNEQFF	TGTGCCACCAGTGACCCAACAGGGAACAATGAGCAGTTCTTC
-	15	TRBV6-5	TRBJ1-2	TRBD1	CASSPRDRGRDGYTF	TGTGCCAGCAGTCCCCGGGACAGGGGTAGGGATGGCTACACCTTC
-	15	TRBV5-1	TRBJ2-7	TRBD1	CASRRTGTPSYEQYF	TGCGCCAGCAGACGGACAGGGACCCCCTCCTACGAGCAGTACTTC
-	13	TRBV30	TRBJ2-7	-	CAWRGRDFYEQYF	TGTGCCTGGAGGGGCAGGGATTTCTACGAGCAGTACTTC
-	16	TRBV4-2	TRBJ2-7	-	CASSQDLLGATYEQYF	TGTGCCAGCAGCCAAGATCTCTTGGGCGCCACCTACGAGCAGTACTTC
few	15	TRBV15	TRBJ1-4	-	CATSPQGGANEKLFF	TGTGCCACCAGCCCCCAGGGAGGGGCTAATGAAAAACTGTTTTTT
-	13	TRBV7-6	TRBJ1-1	-	CASSPFQGSEAFF	TGTGCCAGCAGCCCATTTCAGGGTTCTGAAGCTTTCTTT
-	14	TRBV28	TRBJ1-1	-	CASSPGQTNTEAFF	TGTGCCAGCAGCCCAGGACAGACGAACACTGAAGCTTTCTTT
-	13	TRBV30	TRBJ2-7	TRBD1	CAWSLQGVGEQYF	TGTGCCTGGAGCCTGCAGGGGGTAGGGGAGCAGTACTTC
once	17	TRBV28	TRBJ1-4	-	CASSPPSGKVANEKLFF	TGTGCCAGCAGTCCACCCTCAGGGAAGGTTGCTAATGAAAAACTGTTTTTT
-	14	TRBV5-1	TRBJ1-1	-	CASSLDQANTEAFF	TGCGCCAGCAGCTTGGATCAAGCGAACACTGAAGCTTTCTTT
-	12	TRBV24-1	TRBJ1-2	-	CATSDSRYGYTF	TGTGCCACCAGTGATTCTCGCTATGGCTACACCTTC
-	15	TRBV5-1	TRBJ1-3	-	CASSLAAGGGNTIYF	TGCGCCAGCAGCTTGGCCGCGGGTGGTGGAAACACCATATATTTT
-	18	TRBV4-1	TRBJ2-3	TRBD2	CASSQQLSTSGRTDTQYF	TGCGCCAGCAGCCAACAGCTCTCAACTAGCGGGAGAACAGATACGCAGTATTTT
once	14	TRBV28	TRBJ1-1	-	CASMSRTGNTEAFF	TGTGCCAGCATGAGTAGGACTGGGAACACTGAAGCTTTCTTT
-	16	TRBV18	TRBJ2-1	-	CASSLIADTSYNEQFF	TGTGCCAGCTCCCTAATAGCGGATACCTCCTACAATGAGCAGTTCTTC
few	15	TRBV5-1	TRBJ2-7	TRBD1	CASSLEGQMIYEQYF	TGCGCCAGCAGCTTGGAGGGACAGATGATTTACGAGCAGTACTTC
-	14	TRBV5-4	TRBJ2-7	TRBD1	CASSLQGARYEQYF	TGTGCCAGCAGCTTGCAGGGGGCGCGATACGAGCAGTACTTC
-	14	TRBV19	TRBJ2-1	TRBD2	CASKGGLVRYEQFF	TGTGCCAGTAAGGGCGGACTAGTGCGGTATGAGCAGTTCTTC
-	16	TRBV27	TRBJ2-1	TRBD2	CASKRAGLSSYNEQFF	TGTGCCAGTAAGAGAGCGGGGTTGAGCTCCTACAATGAGCAGTTCTTC
-	16	TRBV5-1	TRBJ2-5	TRBD2	CASSLAPAGAPQAQYF	TGCGCCAGCAGCTTGGCACCAGCGGGGGCCCCCCAGGCCCAGTACTTC
few	17	TRBV9	TRBJ1-6	TRBD1	CASSESRDSFRNSPLHF	TGTGCCAGCAGCGAAAGCCGGGACAGTTTTCGGAATTCACCCCTCCACTTT
few	13	TRBV5-4	TRBJ1-1	TRBD1	CASSPGQDGEAFF	TGTGCCAGCAGCCCGGGACAGGACGGTGAAGCTTTCTTT
-	15	TRBV7-6	TRBJ1-5	-	CASSLDMDSNQPQHF	TGTGCCAGCAGCTTAGACATGGACTCCAATCAGCCCCAGCATTTT
few	13	TRBV10-1	TRBJ2-2	-	CASSQGTTGELFF	TGCGCCAGCAGCCAGGGTACCACCGGGGAGCTGTTTTTT
-	13	TRBV11-1	TRBJ1-1	TRBD1	CASSPQRTGEAFF	TGTGCCAGCAGCCCGCAACGGACAGGCGAAGCTTTCTTT
-	14	TRBV11-2	TRBJ1-1	-	CASSLQATNTEAFF	TGTGCCAGCAGCTTACAGGCAACGAACACTGAAGCTTTCTTT
-	14	TRBV6-1	TRBJ2-1	-	CASSEAHEYNEQFF	TGTGCCAGCAGTGAAGCGCACGAGTACAATGAGCAGTTCTTC
-	14	TRBV6-5	TRBJ1-4	-	CASSWSGANEKLFF	TGTGCCAGCAGTTGGTCAGGCGCGAATGAAAAACTGTTTTTT
-	14	TRBV18	TRBJ1-6	-	CASSPAELNSPLHF	TGTGCCAGCTCCCCTGCCGAGCTCAATTCACCCCTCCACTTT
once	15	TRBV18	TRBJ2-7	TRBD1	CASSPRTGGAYEQYF	TGTGCCAGCTCACCAAGGACAGGGGGCGCCTACGAGCAGTACTTC
-	13	TRBV15	TRBJ2-7	TRBD1	CATSLQGPYEQYF	TGTGCCACCAGCTTACAGGGGCCCTACGAGCAGTACTTC
-	15	TRBV7-6	TRBJ1-2	TRBD1	CASSLNGGGPYGYTF	TGTGCCAGCAGCTTAAATGGAGGGGGCCCCTATGGCTACACCTTC
once	15	TRBV9	TRBJ1-6	TRBD1	CASSEGAGVNSPLHF	TGTGCCAGCAGCGAGGGGGCCGGGGTTAATTCACCCCTCCACTTT
-	15	TRBV28	TRBJ2-1	-	CASSLGGADLNEQFF	TGTGCCAGCAGCCTTGGGGGGGCAGATCTCAATGAGCAGTTCTTC
-	19	TRBV4-1	TRBJ2-4	TRBD2	CASSQDRLAGGLAKNIQYF	TGCGCCAGCAGCCAAGACAGGCTAGCGGGGGGCCTAGCCAAAAACATTCAGTACTTC
-	15	TRBV7-9	TRBJ1-2	-	CASSPTLEQGYGYTF	TGTGCCAGCAGCCCAACGCTTGAACAGGGCTATGGCTACACCTTC
-	11	TRBV20-1	TRBJ1-1	-	CSAKYSTEAFF	TGCAGTGCTAAGTACAGCACTGAAGCTTTCTTT
-	15	TRBV30	TRBJ1-1	-	CAWSAWTAGNTEAFF	TGTGCCTGGAGTGCGTGGACAGCCGGAAACACTGAAGCTTTCTTT
many	15	TRBV30	TRBJ1-3	TRBD1	CAWSRDSGSGNTIYF	TGTGCCTGGAGTAGGGACAGCGGCTCTGGAAACACCATATATTTT
-	16	TRBV14	TRBJ1-3	-	CASSLYRPNSGNTIYF	TGTGCCAGCAGCCTTTACAGGCCCAACTCTGGAAACACCATATATTTT
-	16	TRBV5-1	TRBJ1-1	TRBD1	CASSPGDRGGGTEAFF	TGCGCCAGCAGCCCGGGGGACAGGGGCGGTGGCACTGAAGCTTTCTTT
-	15	TRBV30	TRBJ2-3	TRBD1	CAWSLPGQGSDTQYF	TGTGCCTGGAGTCTCCCAGGACAGGGGTCAGATACGCAGTATTTT
-	16	TRBV27	TRBJ2-1	TRBD2	CASSPGGGARHNEQFF	TGTGCCAGCAGTCCCGGCGGGGGGGCGCGCCACAATGAGCAGTTCTTC
-	14	TRBV30	TRBJ1-4	-	CAKSGGALKEKLFF	TGTGCCAAATCGGGCGGGGCGCTTAAGGAAAAACTGTTTTTT
-	13	TRBV12-3/TRBV12-4	TRBJ2-1	TRBD1	CASSRTGGNEQFF	TGTGCCAGCAGCAGGACAGGGGGCAATGAGCAGTTCTTC
-	15	TRBV5-1	TRBJ1-3	TRBD1	CASSLQGDPGNTIYF	TGCGCCAGCTCCCTACAGGGGGACCCTGGAAACACCATATATTTT
-	16	TRBV19	TRBJ2-3	-	CASSLGTRTRADTQYF	TGTGCCAGTAGCCTGGGGACACGGACGCGGGCAGATACGCAGTATTTT
-	16	TRBV6-1	TRBJ2-7	-	CASSEWGPASGYEQYF	TGTGCCAGCAGTGAATGGGGGCCGGCGAGCGGCTACGAGCAGTACTTC
-	14	TRBV13	TRBJ2-2	TRBD1	CASSFDRGTGELFF	TGTGCCAGCAGCTTTGACAGGGGAACCGGGGAGCTGTTTTTT
few	16	TRBV3-1/TRBV3-2	TRBJ1-2	-	CASSQDQGYRGRSYTF	TGTGCCAGCAGCCAAGATCAAGGGTATCGGGGTAGGAGCTACACCTTC
-	16	TRBV6-5	TRBJ1-2	TRBD1	CASSYSRDRGGLGYTF	TGTGCCAGCAGTTACTCTCGGGACAGGGGCGGTTTGGGCTACACCTTC